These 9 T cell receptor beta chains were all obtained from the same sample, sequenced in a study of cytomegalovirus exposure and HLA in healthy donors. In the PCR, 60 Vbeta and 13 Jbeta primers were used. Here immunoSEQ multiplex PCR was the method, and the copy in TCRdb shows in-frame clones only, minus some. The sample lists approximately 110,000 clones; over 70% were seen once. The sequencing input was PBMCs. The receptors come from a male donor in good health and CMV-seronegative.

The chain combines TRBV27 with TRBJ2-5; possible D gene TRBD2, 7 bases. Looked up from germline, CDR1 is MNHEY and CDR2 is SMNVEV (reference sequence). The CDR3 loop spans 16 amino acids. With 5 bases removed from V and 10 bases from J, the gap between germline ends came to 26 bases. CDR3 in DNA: TGTGCCAGCAGTCCCCAAGGGGGTGGGGTTTCGGGGGGCCAGTACTTC. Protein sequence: CASSPQGGGVSGGQYF.

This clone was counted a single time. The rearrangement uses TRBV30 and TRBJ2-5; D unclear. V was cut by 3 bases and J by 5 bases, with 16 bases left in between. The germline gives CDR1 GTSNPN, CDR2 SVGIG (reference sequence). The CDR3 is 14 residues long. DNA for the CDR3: TGTGCCTGGAGAAGACTTAGTGGAATGGAGACCCAGTACTTC. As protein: CAWRRLSGMETQYF.

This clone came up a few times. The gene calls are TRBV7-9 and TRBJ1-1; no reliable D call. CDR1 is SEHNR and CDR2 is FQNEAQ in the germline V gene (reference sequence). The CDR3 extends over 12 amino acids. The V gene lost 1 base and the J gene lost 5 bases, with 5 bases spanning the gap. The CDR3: CASSLVTTEAFF. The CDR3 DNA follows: TGTGCCAGCAGCTTAGTAACAACTGAAGCTTTCTTT.

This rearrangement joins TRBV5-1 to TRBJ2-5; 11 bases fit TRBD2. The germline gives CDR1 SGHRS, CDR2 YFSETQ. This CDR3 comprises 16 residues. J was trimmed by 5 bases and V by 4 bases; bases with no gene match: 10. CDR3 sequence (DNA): TGCGCCAGCAGCCCCCCCGCTAGCGGGAGGTTGGAGACCCAGTACTTC. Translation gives CASSPPASGRLETQYF.

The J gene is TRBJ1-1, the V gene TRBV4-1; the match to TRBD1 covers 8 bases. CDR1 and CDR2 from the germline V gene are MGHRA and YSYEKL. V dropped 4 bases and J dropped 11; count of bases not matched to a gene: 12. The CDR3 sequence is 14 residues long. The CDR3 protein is CASSRSPQDRAAFF. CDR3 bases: TGCGCCAGCAGCCGTTCGCCACAGGACAGGGCCGCTTTCTTT.

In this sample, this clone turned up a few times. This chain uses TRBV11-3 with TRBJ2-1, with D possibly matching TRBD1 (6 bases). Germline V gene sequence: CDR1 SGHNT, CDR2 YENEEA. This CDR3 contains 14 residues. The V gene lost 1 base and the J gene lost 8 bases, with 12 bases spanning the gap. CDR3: CASSLVTGRDEQFF. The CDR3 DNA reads TGTGCCAGCAGCTTAGTAACAGGGCGGGATGAGCAGTTCTTC.

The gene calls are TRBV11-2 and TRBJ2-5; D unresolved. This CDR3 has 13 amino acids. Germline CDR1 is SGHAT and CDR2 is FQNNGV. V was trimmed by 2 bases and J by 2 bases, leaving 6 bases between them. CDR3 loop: CASSLQRQETQYF. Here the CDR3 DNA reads TGTGCCAGCAGCTTACAGAGGCAAGAGACCCAGTACTTC.

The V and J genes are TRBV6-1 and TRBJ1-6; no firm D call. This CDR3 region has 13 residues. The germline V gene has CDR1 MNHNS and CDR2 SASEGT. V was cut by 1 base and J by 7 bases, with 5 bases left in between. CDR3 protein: CASSEEENSPLHF. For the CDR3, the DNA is TGTGCCAGCAGTGAAGAGGAGAATTCACCCCTCCACTTT.

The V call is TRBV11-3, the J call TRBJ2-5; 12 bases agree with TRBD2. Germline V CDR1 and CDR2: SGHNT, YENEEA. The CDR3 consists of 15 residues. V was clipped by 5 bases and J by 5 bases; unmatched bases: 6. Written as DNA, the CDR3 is TGTGCCAGCAGCACAACAGGACTAGCGGGGGAGACCCAGTACTTC. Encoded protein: CASSTTGLAGETQYF.